This T cell receptor (beta chain) was documented in a study of T cells in Graves' hyperthyroidism and ophthalmopathy. The germline V gene encodes CDR1 MDHEN and CDR2 SYDVKM. Unmatched junction bases numbered 8, after V lost 4 bases and J lost 7 bases. This CDR3 comprises 15 residues. From RNA transcripts, TCR beta CDR3 regions were amplified. RT-PCR in the first round (using the HTBI primer set) targeted the TCR CDR3. Each CDR3 protein is one row after TCRdb ran MiXCR on the multiplex PCR reads. The sample contains around 450,000 distinct CDR3 sequences, roughly 15% of which appear only once. This clonotype showed up many times. Its matching antigen is unknown. Diagnosis rested on symptoms, serum thyroxine and TRAb, thyroid ultrasound, and orbital computed tomography. General study results and limits: Most thyroid clonotypes expanded above 0.001 were also detected in blood.

The sequenced material came from blood. The source is a woman between 18 and 30 years old with Graves' hyperthyroidism. The chain links TRBV28 to TRBJ1-4, with 8 nucleotides matching TRBD1. For the CDR3, the DNA is TGTGCCAGCAGTTCCTTCCCAGGGGGCGCTGAAAAACTGTTTTTT. Amino acids: CASSSFPGGAEKLFF.